This T cell receptor beta chain was captured by sequencing in a study of CD8 T cells in ankylosing spondylitis. V shed 3 bases and J shed 8 bases, with 9 bases lying between them. The CDR3 has 12 amino acids. Germline V lookup: CDR1 SGDLS, CDR2 YYNGEE. This clonotype was observed a handful of times. TCRdb fed the 5' RACE reads into MiXCR, producing one record per CDR3 protein. The repertoire holds about 350,000 distinct CDR3 sequences, with 20% to 25% as singletons. Sequencing input: blood, either unsorted or a sorted T cell fraction (not recorded which). The TCR originated in a male donor with ankylosing spondylitis or in good health (not recorded which). The V and J genes are TRBV9 and TRBJ2-1, with D unresolved. The CDR3 loop is CASSASSDEQFF. The CDR3 region has the DNA TGTGCCAGCAGCGCGTCGTCCGATGAGCAGTTCTTC.